This TCR beta chain was profiled in a study of beta chain features in type 1 diabetes. About the research overall: Examined across all samples were some 110 million sorted cells. Study observations and caveats: With patients and controls alike, PCR might favor shorter templates to an equal degree. For patients, the naive, central memory and Treg TCRB repertoires appeared more alike than for healthy donors. Moderately but significantly shorter TCRB CDR3s were found in Type 1 diabetes patients in all four CD4+ subsets.

Blood was drawn once from each donor into heparinised tubes. The draws averaged about 0.12 L. The V and J ends lost 7 bases and 0 bases respectively, with 14 bases between them. The length of the CDR3 is 15 residues. Germline CDR1 and CDR2: SGHTS and YDEGEE. The isolated RNA, all of it, was reverse transcribed, so expressed TCRB transcripts were what got sequenced. Sequencing used immunoSEQ multiplex PCR; TCRdb keeps in-frame clones, though not all of them. The sample records fewer than 45,000 clones, about 66% being singletons. On this clone itself: Its antigen is undetermined.

Sequencing was done on a sample of Tregs from blood. The TCR sequence derives from a young man with type 1 diabetes. Some clones in this sample may be carry-over from other donors' samples. This rearrangement joins TRBV5-8 to TRBJ2-1; the D gene is possibly TRBD2 (6 bases). The CDR3 sequence is CASPRRGSSYNEQFF. DNA for the CDR3: TGTGCCAGCCCTAGACGGGGGAGCTCCTACAATGAGCAGTTCTTC.